This TCR beta chain was identified during a study of T cell responses to AZD1222 COVID-19 vaccine (dated by TCRdb to about 2021). Background on the whole study: A total of 230 or so trial participants underwent TCR sequencing, of whom 207 received two doses of AZD1222 and about 25 received two doses of the MenACWY control vaccine. Trial participants were enrolled by age into subgroups of 18-55, 56-69 and 70-plus years, and around 150, 28 and 57 TCR-sequenced participants, respectively, were included in these subgroups.

The time point label on this specimen signifies: about 28 days (+/-7) after the second vaccine dose. AZD1222 recipients given second doses at about 4 weeks or at about 12 weeks were pooled, since spike-specific TCR depth and breadth were not found to differ between the two schedules. Samples from vaccinated people were obtained from the UK trials COV001 and COV002, which included a single-blind randomized controlled phase 2/3 trial of AZD1222 (ChAdOx1 nCoV-19) in healthy adults. For TCRbeta chain sequencing, PBMC samples from trial participants were taken at day 0 and at day 28 after the second dose. Note on this clone: The antigen it recognizes is unknown. Base qualities are not recorded, but no much larger clone differs from it by a single base.

The CDR3 regions of human TCRbeta chains were analyzed by immunosequencing. Processing in the source paper ran as follows. TCRs in the repertoires were matched against a reference library of SARS-CoV-2-specific TCRs that had been generated with the MIRA antigen-specificity platform. Breadth was defined as the fraction of unique TCRs that were SARS-CoV-2-associated. Depth was defined as the fraction of total T cells that were SARS-CoV-2-associated. Each spike-specific TCR was assigned to its reactive spike region and to a CD4 or CD8 class using the MIRA data. Log10-transformed breadth and depth values were compared by one-way ANOVA with Sidak's multiple comparisons tests. TCRdb mirrors the immuneACCESS table, restricted to in-frame sequences. Some clones are absent from its copies; in checked studies, under half trace to an unresolved V gene, and the reason for the others is unknown. That table supplies the V and J calls and clone size; D and trimming were determined from the DNA. The sample table contains over 100,000 clones; only one count was recorded for roughly 88% of them. The top ten constitute more than 1% of the sample.

Broader findings and caveats from the paper: Participants were mostly white British and included more females than males, and it was suggested by the authors that clonal diversity may have been underestimated. In the small 56-69-year group, the increase in depth fell short of significance, most likely because of low power. No day 14 peak-response samples were available, so repertoires were characterized only after the peak T cell response. The whole spike protein was spanned by vaccine-associated CD4 TCRs, and dominant responses were seen in regions 160-218 and 743-854. Reportedly, almost half of the unique spike-specific TCRs recognized epitopes lying outside the regions that are mutated in the B.1.351 and B.1.1.7 variants. Conclusions about previously exposed vaccinees are limited, since just five or six AZD1222 recipients were seropositive for SARS-CoV-2 at baseline. Spike-specific TCR breadth and depth rose significantly after two AZD1222 doses compared with day 0 and with MenACWY recipients.

Taken from the germline V gene, the CDR1 and CDR2 loops are KGHDR and SFDVKD. The CDR3 runs 18 residues from the cysteine to the phenylalanine. The sequence is cut down to CDR3 DNA, 54 bases in frame from base 1. V lost 3 bases and J lost 0 bases; the stretch between them is 14 bases long. The chain was built from TRBV24-1 and TRBJ2-6, with no confident D gene call. The sequence came from an adult who received the AZD1222 COVID-19 vaccine. Sequencing was performed on peripheral blood, taken 28 days after the second AZD1222 dose. The DNA sequence is given as TGTGCCACCAGTGATCCTCGTACACCGAACTCTGGGGCCAACGTCCTGACTTTC. This encodes CATSDPRTPNSGANVLTF.